This T cell receptor (beta chain) was captured by sequencing in a study of early stage breast cancer tumors. Germline values: CDR1 SGHDN, CDR2 FVKESK. The trim removed 3 bases at V and 8 bases at J, leaving 13 bases unmatched. The CDR3 covers 16 residues. The table lists this clone with a count of one. Some clones are missing from TCRdb's copy, which holds only in-frame ones; the method was immunoSEQ multiplex PCR. The profile shows around 60,000 clones, about three quarters of them singletons. Sequenced: blood. The V gene is TRBV14, the J gene TRBJ2-1; 7 bases are shared with TRBD2. The source is a person in their thirties with breast cancer. CDR3 region: CASSQFLAAPEYEQFF. DNA for the CDR3: TGTGCCAGCAGCCAGTTTCTAGCGGCCCCGGAGTATGAGCAGTTCTTC. Full variable domain (outside the CDR3, taken from reference TRBV14 and TRBJ2-1): EAGVTQFPSHSVIEKGQTVTLRCDPISGHDNLYWYRRVMGKEIKFLLHFVKESKQDESGMPNNRFLAERTGGTYSTLKVQPAELEDSGVYFCASSQFLAAPEYEQFFGPGTRLTVL.